The 15 T cell receptor beta chains below were found in one sample sequenced in a study of blood T cell repertoires in COVID-19. Some clones are missing from TCRdb's copy, which holds only in-frame ones; the method was immunoSEQ multiplex PCR. The sample contains over 300,000 clones, around 91% of which appear only once. Material: peripheral blood. The receptors originated from a man between 18 and 35 years old with active or convalescent COVID-19.

The chain couples TRBV28 to TRBJ2-4, with 7 bases that match TRBD1. The germline CDR1 and CDR2 sequences are MDHEN and SYDVKM. The length of the CDR3 is 17 residues. Unmatched junction bases numbered 11, after V lost 6 bases and J lost 0 bases. The CDR3 nucleotides read TGTGCCAGCAGGCCCGCTACAGGGGACCTAGCCAAAAACATTCAGTACTTC. This gives the protein CASRPATGDLAKNIQYF.

The chain is built from TRBV6-5 and TRBJ2-5; TRBD2 matches at 8 bases. V lost 6 bases to trimming and J lost 3 bases; unmatched junction nucleotides: 3. The CDR3 totals 13 residues. Germline-derived CDR1 and CDR2 are MNHEY and SVGAGI. The CDR3 protein is CASRLGGEETQYF. The CDR3 nucleotides read TGTGCCAGCAGACTCGGGGGGGAAGAGACCCAGTACTTC.

This chain links TRBV5-6 with TRBJ1-2; TRBD1 agrees at 7 bases. The CDR3 runs to 13 residues. With V trimmed by 4 bases and J by 7 bases, 7 bases remained unmatched. CDR1 is SGHDT and CDR2 is YYEEEE in the germline V gene. The CDR3 region has the DNA TGTGCCAGCAGCCCACAGGGGTCCGCTGGCTACACCTTC. Translating it yields CASSPQGSAGYTF. Full variable domain (rest looked up from reference TRBV5-6 and TRBJ1-2): DAGVTQSPTHLIKTRGQQVTLRCSPKSGHDTVSWYQQALGQGPQFIFQYYEEEERQRGNFPDRFSGHQFPNYSSELNVNALLLGDSALYLCASSPQGSAGYTFGSGTRLTVV.

This chain joins TRBV3-1 (or the pseudogene TRBV3-2) and TRBJ2-7; D may be TRBD1 (6 bases). This CDR3 comprises 12 residues. CDR1 LGHDT and CDR2 YNNKEL come from the germline V gene (reference sequence). V was clipped by 5 bases and J by 2 bases, with 7 bases between them. The CDR3 here is CASSAGAYEQYF. In DNA, the CDR3 is TGTGCCAGCAGCGCAGGGGCCTACGAGCAGTACTTC.

The chain has TRBV2 and TRBJ1-4; D uncertain. Trimming left V 0 bases short and J 4 bases short, with 9 bases between. Germline CDR1 SNHLY, CDR2 FYNNEI. The CDR3 consists of 15 residues. This CDR3 is CASSEALQFNEKLFF. In DNA form, the CDR3 reads TGTGCCAGCAGTGAAGCGTTGCAGTTTAATGAAAAACTGTTTTTT.

The V gene is TRBV6-5, the J gene TRBJ1-2; TRBD1 agrees at 7 bases. The CDR3 has 13 amino acids. V was pared by 6 bases and J by 4 bases, with 5 bases of the junction left unmatched. The germline V gene has CDR1 MNHEY and CDR2 SVGAGI. The DNA of the CDR3 is TGTGCCAGCAGAGGGGCAGGGGGCTATGGCTACACCTTC. Translating it yields CASRGAGGYGYTF.

This clone occurred a few times. V gene TRBV30 combines with J gene TRBJ1-5; D remains ambiguous. The germline V and J ends were trimmed by 2 bases and 9 bases, with 17 bases remaining between them. The CDR3 is made up of 14 amino acids. CDR1 is GTSNPN, CDR2 SVGIG, per germline (reference sequence). CDR3 nucleotide sequence: TGTGCCTGGAGTCCGGAGTCTACCCTCGCGCCCCAGCATTTT. Translating gives CAWSPESTLAPQHF.

The V call is TRBV9, the J call TRBJ1-2; no clear D. The CDR3 runs to 15 residues. The V gene lost 6 bases and the J gene lost 5 bases, with 20 bases spanning the gap. The germline gives CDR1 SGDLS, CDR2 YYNGEE. Written as DNA, the CDR3 is TGTGCCAGCACCCGCTCCGGGTCTTCGGGGTATGGCTACACCTTC. Its protein is CASTRSGSSGYGYTF.

This sequence joins TRBV4-2 and TRBJ2-7; 7 bases match TRBD1. The V segment lost 0 bases and the J segment 2 bases; nucleotides outside the gene matches: 4. The CDR3 extends over 15 amino acids. The germline gives CDR1 LGHNA, CDR2 YNFKEQ. This chain's CDR3 is CASSQENDRAYEQYF. CDR3 DNA sequence: TGTGCCAGCAGCCAAGAGAACGACAGGGCCTACGAGCAGTACTTC.

In nucleotides, the CDR3 is TGTGCCAGCAGCTCTATCGCCCGGAACACTGAAGCTTTCTTT. The encoded protein is CASSSIARNTEAFF. J is TRBJ1-1 and V is TRBV11-2; no clear D. The CDR3 contains 14 residues. Per germline, CDR1 SGHAT and CDR2 FQNNGV. V gave up 4 bases and J gave up 1 base, with 10 bases separating them.

Comments on this clone: One end of the junction does not line up with germline, which may come from a read error. V usage is TRBV19 and J usage is TRBJ2-6; possible D gene TRBD1, 5 bases. The CDR3 has 17 residues. Germline CDR1 LNHDA, CDR2 SQIVND (reference sequence). CDR3 bases: TGTGCCAGTAGTATACCGGTTGGGAACTCTGGGGCCAACGTGCTGACTTTC. This gives the protein CASSIPVGNSGANVLTF.

The V gene is TRBV6-5, the J gene TRBJ1-6; 7 bases fit TRBD1. The CDR3 sequence is 15 residues long. CDR1 and CDR2 (germline): MNHEY, SVGAGI. V was pared by 6 bases and J by 7 bases, with 9 bases of the junction left unmatched. CDR3 sequence (DNA): TGTGCCAGCAGCCTGACCGGGACAGACAATTCACCCCTCCACTTT. This gives the protein CASSLTGTDNSPLHF.

This clone is a singleton in its sample. The chain employs TRBV7-2 and TRBJ2-3; TRBD2 agrees at 13 bases. The CDR3 has 16 amino acids. Germline trimming cut 5 bases from V and 7 bases from J; bases unmatched to any gene: 9. Germline values: CDR1 SGHTA, CDR2 FQGNSA. The CDR3 bases are TGTGCCAGCAGCCCGCCGGGACTAGCGGGACCTTATACGCAGTATTTT. Its protein product is CASSPPGLAGPYTQYF.

The chain is built from TRBV4-1 and TRBJ2-5; no firm D call. CDR1 and CDR2 (germline): MGHRA, YSYEKL. The length of the CDR3 is 15 residues. V was shortened by 1 base and J by 5 bases, with 14 bases between the two germline ends. CDR3 region: CASSQAGLLWETQYF. The CDR3 bases are TGCGCCAGCAGCCAAGCAGGCCTTTTATGGGAGACCCAGTACTTC.

The chain combines TRBV19 with TRBJ1-2, with TRBD1 identical over 10 bases. Germline values: CDR1 LNHDA, CDR2 SQIVND (reference sequence). CDR3 length: 16 amino acids. The V segment lost 3 bases and the J segment 4 bases; nucleotides outside the gene matches: 8. CDR3 protein: CASSIEPGTGVYGYTF. In DNA form, the CDR3 reads TGTGCCAGTAGTATTGAGCCCGGGACAGGGGTCTATGGCTACACCTTC.